The clone carrying this TCR beta chain was counted at least ten times. TCRdb ran MiXCR on the PCR reads and lists one entry per CDR3 protein. This table holds over 90,000 distinct CDR3 sequences, roughly half found once. This record comes from a study of CDR3 diversity in severe acne. V dropped 0 bases and J dropped 4; count of bases not matched to a gene: 9. The CDR3 length is 17 residues. Germline values: CDR1 DFQATT, CDR2 SNEGSKA (reference sequence). This chain joins TRBV20-1 and TRBJ2-1; 10 nucleotides align to TRBD2. The clonotype comes from a male donor with acne. Sequences were obtained from blood. The DNA for the CDR3 is TGCAGTGCTAGAGATCGAGCGGGAGGGCCCTCGTACAATGAGCAGTTCTTC. This sequence encodes CSARDRAGGPSYNEQFF.